A single sample gave rise to the 17 T cell receptor beta chains below, sequenced in a study of T-cell memory formation after mild COVID-19. TCRdb reprocessed the 5' RACE reads with MiXCR, giving one entry per CDR3 protein. The sample records hundreds of thousands of distinct CDR3 sequences, roughly a quarter being singletons. Sequences were obtained from PBMCs or a T cell subset sorted from them (not recorded which). These receptors came from an adult woman who had mild COVID-19 (a few samples of this study predate the infection). Cell type and time point are not known.

This clonotype was observed many times. V and J are TRBV9 and TRBJ2-2; D gene uncertain. Germline V gene data show CDR1 as SGDLS and CDR2 as YYNGEE. V was trimmed by 3 bases and J by 5 bases, leaving 2 bases between them. The CDR3 runs to 11 residues. For the CDR3, the DNA is TGTGCCAGCAGCGGAACCGGGGAGCTGTTTTTT. Amino acids: CASSGTGELFF.

This CDR3 reads CASSRTSGQSYEQYF. In DNA form, the CDR3 reads TGTGCCAGCAGTCGGACTAGCGGGCAAAGCTACGAGCAGTACTTC. The V and J genes are TRBV2 and TRBJ2-7, with 11 nucleotides matching TRBD2. J gave up 3 bases and V 5 bases, and 6 bases lay outside the gene matches. The CDR3 totals 15 residues. The V gene's germline CDR1 is SNHLY and CDR2 FYNNEI.

V and J are TRBV15 and TRBJ2-7; D remains ambiguous. CDR1 LNHNV and CDR2 YYDKDF come from the germline V gene (reference sequence). This CDR3 is 13 amino acids long. V was pared by 3 bases and J by 2 bases, with 8 bases between. The CDR3 spells CATSSRIAYEQYF. CDR3 nucleotides: TGTGCCACCAGCAGTCGAATAGCCTACGAGCAGTACTTC.

This clonotype showed up just a few times. This chain uses TRBV3-1 with TRBJ1-6; D might be TRBD1 (5 bases). The CDR3 has 16 amino acids. Trimming stripped 3 bases from V and 6 bases from J, with 15 bases between. The V gene's germline CDR1 is LGHDT and CDR2 YNNKEL (reference sequence). The CDR3 coding sequence is TGTGCCAGCAGCCATCCGACCAGGGCCCTTAATTCACCCCTCCACTTT. This gives the protein CASSHPTRALNSPLHF.

The J gene is TRBJ1-1, the V gene TRBV11-2; D remains ambiguous. This CDR3 has 16 residues. Germline CDR1 and CDR2: SGHAT and FQNNGV. V was pared by 4 bases and J by 1 base, with 16 bases between. The CDR3 DNA reads as TGTGCCAGCAGCTCCGGTGGAACAGTCCCGAACACTGAAGCTTTCTTT. It codes for CASSSGGTVPNTEAFF.

This chain uses TRBV27 with TRBJ2-1, with 13 bases fitting TRBD2. Trimming cost V 4 bases and J 8 bases; bases outside gene matches: 5. The CDR3 runs 15 residues. CDR1 MNHEY and CDR2 SMNVEV come from the germline V gene (reference sequence). CDR3 sequence reads: CASSSGTSGIHEQFF. CDR3 coding DNA: TGTGCCAGCAGTTCCGGGACTAGCGGGATCCATGAGCAGTTCTTC.

This clonotype was observed a few times. The rearrangement joins TRBV18 to TRBJ2-7; 8 nucleotides align to TRBD2. V trimming: 3 bases; J trimming: 6 bases; junction bases outside the gene matches: 4. The germline CDR1 and CDR2 sequences are KGHSH and LQKENI. The CDR3 covers 13 residues. The CDR3 sequence: CASSPYRGGEQYF. The CDR3 bases are TGTGCCAGCTCACCGTACCGGGGGGGCGAGCAGTACTTC.

This clonotype was seen a few times. V is TRBV6-5 and J is TRBJ2-7, with 8 positions matching TRBD1. J gave up 2 bases and V 6 bases, and 9 bases lay outside the gene matches. Per the germline V gene, CDR1 is MNHEY and CDR2 is SVGAGI. The CDR3 is made up of 15 amino acids. The CDR3 region is CASSYLDRGPYEQYF. CDR3 DNA sequence: TGTGCCAGCAGCTACCTTGACAGGGGCCCCTACGAGCAGTACTTC.

There are a few counts of this clonotype. This chain uses TRBV3-1 with TRBJ1-6; TRBD1 might be the D (6 bases). The CDR3 is 13 amino acids. Germline values: CDR1 LGHDT, CDR2 YNNKEL (reference sequence). Trimming removed 7 bases at V and 7 bases at J, with 11 bases between. The CDR3 loop reads CASKGGLNSPLHF. For the CDR3, the DNA is TGTGCCAGCAAGGGGGGATTAAATTCACCCCTCCACTTT.

The chain couples TRBV4-1 to TRBJ1-3; a weak D match, TRBD1 (6 bases). This CDR3 has 13 residues. Deletions cut 3 bases from V and 5 bases from J, with 8 bases between. CDR1 MGHRA and CDR2 YSYEKL come from the germline V gene. Here the CDR3 reads CASSQDSRNTIYF. The DNA for the CDR3 is TGCGCCAGCAGCCAGGACAGTAGAAACACCATATATTTT.

In nucleotides, the CDR3 is TGTGCCAGCAGTAAACGACTAGTGGGACAAGAGACCCAGTACTTC. It codes for CASSKRLVGQETQYF. V and J are TRBV6-5 and TRBJ2-5; a weak D match, TRBD2 (6 bases). The ends were cut back, 5 bases at V and 2 bases at J, with 15 bases in the middle. The CDR3 is 15 residues long. Looked up from germline, CDR1 is MNHEY and CDR2 is SVGAGI.

In its sample, this clonotype was seen a few times. J is TRBJ2-7 and V is TRBV10-3; the match to TRBD2 covers 7 bases. V lost 2 bases, J lost 3 bases, and 1 base stayed unmatched. The CDR3 has 13 amino acids. Germline loops: CDR1 ENHRY, CDR2 SYGVKD. This CDR3 is CAISEIAGYEQYF. As DNA, the CDR3 is TGTGCCATCAGTGAGATAGCGGGCTACGAGCAGTACTTC.

The chain joins TRBV7-8 to TRBJ1-1; the D gene is possibly TRBD1 (5 bases). Germline CDR1 and CDR2: SGHVS and FQNEAQ. The CDR3 spans 17 residues. The V end lost 1 base, the J end lost 3 bases, and 18 bases lay between the germline ends. CDR3 bases: TGTGCCAGCAGCTTAGGGGGGTGGATCCCGGCGGACACTGAAGCTTTCTTT. Translating gives CASSLGGWIPADTEAFF.

This clonotype was seen a few times. This chain uses TRBV5-1 with TRBJ2-3; 10 bases align to TRBD1. J was trimmed by 1 base and V by 4 bases; bases with no gene match: 3. The CDR3 contains 15 residues. CDR1 SGHRS and CDR2 YFSETQ come from the germline V gene. Here the CDR3 reads CASSPTGGRTDTQYF. CDR3 sequence (DNA): TGCGCCAGCAGCCCGACAGGGGGCCGCACAGATACGCAGTATTTT.

This clonotype was found a few times. V usage is TRBV7-6 and J usage is TRBJ2-3; a weak D match, TRBD1 (6 bases). The V gene lost 2 bases and the J gene lost 9 bases, with 12 bases spanning the gap. This CDR3 contains 13 residues. Germline V gene lookup returns CDR1 SGHVS and CDR2 FNYEAQ. The CDR3 is CASSLSGVSTQYF. CDR3 coding DNA: TGTGCCAGCAGCTTATCAGGGGTCAGCACGCAGTATTTT.

The J gene is TRBJ2-1, the V gene TRBV6-5; 12 bases are a match to TRBD2. Germline V lookup: CDR1 MNHEY, CDR2 SVGAGI. The CDR3 has 15 residues. V shed 8 bases, J shed 0 bases, and the junction held 2 bases outside the gene matches. CDR3 protein: CASGLAGPSYNEQFF. The CDR3 coding sequence is TGTGCCAGCGGACTAGCGGGGCCCTCCTACAATGAGCAGTTCTTC.

This clonotype was observed a handful of times. Here the CDR3 reads CASTPGSRVNTEAFF. The CDR3 nucleotides read TGTGCCAGCACCCCTGGGAGCAGGGTGAACACTGAAGCTTTCTTT. The chain combines TRBV12-3 or TRBV12-4 with TRBJ1-1; tentatively, D is TRBD1 (5 bases). V dropped 7 bases and J dropped 0 bases, with 15 bases sitting between them. CDR3 length: 15 residues.